This T cell receptor beta chain was sequenced during a study of CD8+ T cells in alopecia areata. The treatment was: oral pan-JAK inhibitor, 5-10 mg twice daily. Extraction and reverse transcription of RNA yielded cDNA as the sequencing template. Generated by immunoSEQ multiplex PCR, the TCRdb table keeps only in-frame clones and is missing some. The table has 110,000 to 150,000 clones, around 86% seen once. This clone was recorded a few times. The CDR3 runs 11 residues. Germline V gene sequence: CDR1 SQVTM, CDR2 ANQGSEA. V lost 4 bases to trimming and J lost 5 bases, with 6 bases between them. This material consisted of CD8+ T cells sorted from blood, taken at week 4, from a patient treated with tofacitinib. The sequence was obtained from a human donor with alopecia areata. This chain uses TRBV29-1 with TRBJ2-1; no definite D call. In DNA form, the CDR3 reads TGCAGCGTTGGCAGTCACAATGAGCAGTTCTTC. As protein: CSVGSHNEQFF.